The 8 T cell receptor beta chains presented below share a single source sample, sequenced in a study of T cell repertoires in cytomegalovirus infection (dated by TCRdb to between 2019 and 2020). Sample treatment or condition, as interpreted from the label and publication: in vitro stimulation with specific CMV peptide epitopes to enrich CMV-specific T cells. Their target antigens are unknown. Sequenced using an Illumina HiSeq 1500. TCRdb ran its own pipeline on the public reads, namely fastp trimming at Q25 and MiXCR clone calling, and kept in-frame beta chains. A single entry per CDR3 protein holds the most common genes and DNA from its merged rows. The sample contains 450,000 to 600,000 distinct CDR3 sequences, about 33% of them found a single time. The ten most abundant clones make up 15% to 20% of the sample. The sample in question was cultured PBMCs, obtained from culture after CMV antigen stimulation. The receptors shown here come from a human donor in good health (CMV status not recorded). Some clones in this sample may be carry-over from other donors' samples.

This clonotype was seen repeatedly, ten times or more. The rearrangement joins TRBV28 to TRBJ2-1, with TRBD2 identical over 10 bases. J was trimmed by 2 bases and V by 4 bases; bases with no gene match: 5. The CDR3 is 16 residues long. Per germline, CDR1 MDHEN and CDR2 SYDVKM. CDR3 in DNA: TGTGCCAGCAGTTCACCGAGCGGGAGGGCCTACAATGAGCAGTTCTTC. It yields the protein CASSSPSGRAYNEQFF.

This chain uses TRBV6-5 with TRBJ1-2; TRBD1 agrees at 12 bases. Germline CDR1 reads MNHEY; CDR2 reads SVGAGI. Unmatched junction bases numbered 8, after V lost 7 bases and J lost 8 bases. This CDR3 region has 14 residues. The CDR3 sequence: CASNPGQGAGGYTF. CDR3 in DNA: TGTGCCAGCAATCCGGGACAGGGGGCCGGGGGCTACACCTTC.

A few counts support this clonotype. The V and J genes are TRBV7-9 and TRBJ1-2; 8 positions match TRBD1. The CDR3 has 15 residues. With V trimmed by 3 bases and J by 1 base, 4 bases remained unmatched. Germline V gives CDR1 SEHNR, CDR2 FQNEAQ (reference sequence). CDR3 nucleotide sequence: TGTGCCAGCAGCTTCGGACAGGGTATTAACTATGGCTACACCTTC. This sequence encodes CASSFGQGINYGYTF. Full variable domain (rest looked up from reference TRBV7-9 and TRBJ1-2): DTGVSQNPRHKITKRGQNVTFRCDPISEHNRLYWYRQTLGQGPEFLTYFQNEAQLEKSRLLSDRFSAERPKGSFSTLEIQRTEQGDSAMYLCASSFGQGINYGYTFGSGTRLTVV.

This clonotype was seen a few times. The V call is TRBV7-2, the J call TRBJ2-5; 9 bases match TRBD2. CDR1 and CDR2 from the germline V gene are SGHTA and FQGNSA. The CDR3 is made up of 16 amino acids. Losses at the gene ends were 3 bases for V and 1 base for J; bases not matched to a gene: 6. This CDR3 reads CASSFGLAKSQETQYF. DNA of the CDR3: TGTGCCAGCAGCTTCGGACTAGCGAAGTCCCAAGAGACCCAGTACTTC. The full variable domain, its missing parts supplied by reference TRBV7-2 and TRBJ2-5, is GAGVSQSPSNKVTEKGKDVELRCDPISGHTALYWYRQSLGQGLEFLIYFQGNSAPDKSGLPSDRFSAERTGGSVSTLTIQRTQQEDSAVYLCASSFGLAKSQETQYFGPGTRLLVL.

This clonotype was recorded a few times. V and J are TRBV7-2 and TRBJ1-2; D may be TRBD1 (5 bases). V lost 5 bases and J 4 bases, leaving 14 bases between the germline ends. CDR3 length equals 14 residues. CDR1 is SGHTA and CDR2 is FQGNSA in the germline V gene. This CDR3 is CASSPGRGSYGYTF. DNA for the CDR3: TGTGCCAGCAGCCCCGGACGGGGGAGCTATGGCTACACCTTC. Full variable domain (outside the CDR3, taken from reference TRBV7-2 and TRBJ1-2): GAGVSQSPSNKVTEKGKDVELRCDPISGHTALYWYRQSLGQGLEFLIYFQGNSAPDKSGLPSDRFSAERTGGSVSTLTIQRTQQEDSAVYLCASSPGRGSYGYTFGSGTRLTVV.

The V call is TRBV24-1, the J call TRBJ2-3; 7 nucleotides match TRBD2. CDR1 and CDR2 from the germline V gene are KGHDR and SFDVKD. The CDR3 has 13 residues. After removal of 7 bases from V and 1 base from J, the junction contained 1 base not matched to a gene. The CDR3 region is CATRAGGTDTQYF. The CDR3 DNA reads as TGTGCCACCAGGGCGGGAGGCACAGATACGCAGTATTTT.

This chain uses TRBV7-2 with TRBJ2-5, with TRBD2 matching over 8 bases. The J segment lost 7 bases and the V segment lost 2 bases, leaving 6 bases of the junction unmatched. Germline assignment: CDR1 SGHTA and CDR2 FQGNSA. The CDR3 contains 14 residues. CDR3 bases: TGTGCCAGCAGCTTAAACGGGAGGGCTGGGACCCAGTACTTC. It specifies CASSLNGRAGTQYF.

The chain combines TRBV12-3 or TRBV12-4 with TRBJ2-5; possibly TRBD1 for D (5 bases). Trimming pared 5 bases from V and 4 bases from J, leaving 8 bases between. The CDR3 runs to 12 residues. The CDR3 coding sequence is TGTGCCAGCAGTGCAGGGCGAGAGACCCAGTACTTC. Translating gives CASSAGRETQYF.